This section outlines one T cell receptor beta chain sequence together with its context. What it binds is not known. Primers: 60 Vbeta forward and 13 Jbeta reverse. Libraries were prepared by immunoSEQ multiplex PCR; TCRdb keeps only in-frame clonotypes and omits some of them. The repertoire has 150,000 to 200,000 clones, about 82% of them found once; the top ten carry roughly 2.3%. The CDR3 sequence is 14 residues long. Trimming took 2 bases from V and 7 from J; bases not matched to a gene: 5. Germline assignment: CDR1 SEHNR and CDR2 FQNEAQ (reference sequence). The sample belongs to a study of cytomegalovirus exposure and HLA in healthy donors. Looking at the study overall: An earlier analysis found fewer than 140 million unique TCR beta sequences from about 190 million T cells.

Study conclusions and caveats: Later analysis associated a missense DCLRE1C variant with TCR beta V- and J-gene trimming. Most TCR beta V segments were productive about 90% or about 30% of the time in an earlier analysis. An ancestry cluster, one associated with Asian ancestry, reportedly showed fewer N-insertions than the roughly 700-donor mean in a later analysis.

J is TRBJ1-5 and V is TRBV7-9; 7 positions match TRBD1. The TCR originated in a male donor in good health and CMV-seronegative. Sequencing was done on a sample of PBMCs. Written as DNA, the CDR3 is TGTGCCAGCAGCTTACCAGGGGGGTCCCAGCCCCAGCATTTT. Encoded protein: CASSLPGGSQPQHF.